The sample holds many counts of the clone carrying this T cell receptor (beta chain). The antigen is undetermined. The data were obtained in a study of T-cell reconstitution after alpha-beta-depleted transplantation in children. Broader study findings: Among T cells one year after transplant, newly produced cells accounted for most counts and diversity. The high TCRbeta diversity at day 60 in some patients came from surviving recipient T cells and thymic progenitors. Expanded clones from the graft, numbering several hundred, reportedly supplied alpha-beta T cells about two months after transplant.

The germline gives CDR1 SGHVS, CDR2 FNYEAQ. CDR3 length equals 18 residues. V shed 3 bases, J shed 2 bases, and the junction held 13 bases outside the gene matches. Preparation of the TCRbeta library involved a method that used unique molecular identifiers. TCRdb re-derived calls from the PCR reads in MiXCR, one entry per CDR3 protein. The sample lists fewer than 550,000 distinct CDR3 sequences; about an eighth were seen once. This rearrangement joins TRBV7-6 to TRBJ2-1; 7 nucleotides match TRBD2. The sample consisted of PBMCs, mostly from graft donor cells, taken 180 days after TCRalphabeta/CD19-depleted stem cell transplant. This TCR derives from a female patient aged 2 to 10 who had a stem cell transplant for aplastic anemia, so the T cells may come from the graft donor. The CDR3 protein is CASSFGPPMSGAYNEQFF. For the CDR3, the DNA is TGTGCCAGCAGCTTTGGCCCTCCTATGAGCGGGGCCTACAATGAGCAGTTCTTC. The full variable domain, completed using reference TRBV7-6 and TRBJ2-1, is GAGVSQSPRYKVTKRGQDVALRCDPISGHVSLYWYRQALGQGPEFLTYFNYEAQQDKSGLPNDRFSAERPEGSISTLTIQRTEQRDSAMYRCASSFGPPMSGAYNEQFFGPGTRLTVL.